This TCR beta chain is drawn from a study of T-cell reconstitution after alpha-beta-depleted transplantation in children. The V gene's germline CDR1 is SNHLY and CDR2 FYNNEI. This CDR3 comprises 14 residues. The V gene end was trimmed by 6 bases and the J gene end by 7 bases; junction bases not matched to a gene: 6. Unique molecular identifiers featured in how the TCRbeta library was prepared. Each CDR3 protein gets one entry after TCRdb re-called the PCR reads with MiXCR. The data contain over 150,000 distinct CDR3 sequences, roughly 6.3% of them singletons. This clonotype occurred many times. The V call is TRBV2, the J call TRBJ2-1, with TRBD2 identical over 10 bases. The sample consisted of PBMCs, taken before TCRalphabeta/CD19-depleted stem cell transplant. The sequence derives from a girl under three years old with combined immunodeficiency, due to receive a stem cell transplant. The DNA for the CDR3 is TGTGCCAGCAGACTAGCGGGATCGGAGAATGAGCAGTTCTTC. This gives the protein CASRLAGSENEQFF.